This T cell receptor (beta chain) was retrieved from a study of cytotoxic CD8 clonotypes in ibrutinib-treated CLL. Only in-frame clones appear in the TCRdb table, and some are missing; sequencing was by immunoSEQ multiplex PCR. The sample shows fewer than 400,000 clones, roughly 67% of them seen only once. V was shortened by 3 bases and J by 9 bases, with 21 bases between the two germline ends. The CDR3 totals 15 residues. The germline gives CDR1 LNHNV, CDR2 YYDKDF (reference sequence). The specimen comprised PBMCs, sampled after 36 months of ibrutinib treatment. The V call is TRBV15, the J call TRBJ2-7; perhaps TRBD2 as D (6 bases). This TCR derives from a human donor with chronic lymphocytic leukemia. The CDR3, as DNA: TGTGCCACCAGCAGGGACTCGGGACTCACGGGCGGGCAGTACTTC. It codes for CATSRDSGLTGGQYF.